These 20 T cell receptor beta chains were all obtained from the same sample, sequenced in a study of graft-versus-host responses after intestinal transplantation. The assay was immunoSEQ multiplex PCR, and TCRdb's table has in-frame clones only and misses some. The sample records about 130,000 clones, about nine tenths being singletons. No cognate antigen is known for these TCRs. The starting material was unstimulated CD4+ T cells sorted from spleen or lymph node cells, obtained before intestinal transplant. The receptors originated from a human donor who received an intestinal transplant.

The rearrangement links TRBV7-2 to TRBJ2-3, with 7 bases aligning to TRBD1. The CDR3 is 15 amino acids. Germline CDR1 reads SGHTA; CDR2 reads FQGNSA. With 4 bases clipped from V and 3 bases from J, the junction kept 7 bases outside the gene matches. CDR3 sequence reads: CASSSTGLGTDTQYF. The CDR3 DNA reads TGTGCCAGCAGCTCGACAGGGCTGGGGACAGATACGCAGTATTTT. The full variable domain, completed using reference TRBV7-2 and TRBJ2-3, is GAGVSQSPSNKVTEKGKDVELRCDPISGHTALYWYRQSLGQGLEFLIYFQGNSAPDKSGLPSDRFSAERTGGSVSTLTIQRTQQEDSAVYLCASSSTGLGTDTQYFGPGTRLTVL.

This rearrangement joins TRBV7-8 to TRBJ1-5, with 8 bases identical to TRBD1. The CDR3 length is 14 residues. Germline loops: CDR1 SGHVS, CDR2 FQNEAQ. Germline trimming cut 2 bases from V and 7 bases from J; bases unmatched to any gene: 4. The DNA for the CDR3 is TGTGCCAGCAGCTTAACAAGGACAGGGCAGCCCCAGCATTTT. Protein sequence: CASSLTRTGQPQHF. Complete variable domain (other parts from reference TRBV7-8 and TRBJ1-5): GAGVSQSPRYKVAKRGQDVALRCDPISGHVSLFWYQQALGQGPEFLTYFQNEAQLDKSGLPSDRFFAERPEGSVSTLKIQRTQQEDSAVYLCASSLTRTGQPQHFGDGTRLSIL.

The V and J genes are TRBV5-1 and TRBJ2-7; 7 bases align to TRBD2. Germline CDR1 is SGHRS and CDR2 is YFSETQ. The trim removed 1 base at V and 2 bases at J, leaving 6 bases unmatched. CDR3 size: 15 residues. CDR3: CASSLKSGTPYEQYF. The DNA of the CDR3 is TGCGCCAGCAGCTTGAAAAGCGGGACTCCCTACGAGCAGTACTTC.

This chain joins TRBV19 and TRBJ2-1; 7 nucleotides agree with TRBD1. CDR3 length equals 13 residues. The J segment lost 7 bases and the V segment lost 5 bases, leaving 5 bases of the junction unmatched. Germline-derived CDR1 and CDR2 are LNHDA and SQIVND (reference sequence). CDR3 amino acids: CASSEGQRNEQFF. Written as DNA, the CDR3 is TGTGCCAGTAGTGAGGGACAGAGGAATGAGCAGTTCTTC.

The CDR3 region is CASSESLAGGWSEQFF. The CDR3 nucleotides are TGCGCCAGCAGTGAGTCACTAGCGGGAGGGTGGAGTGAGCAGTTCTTC. This sequence joins TRBV10-1 and TRBJ2-1; 13 bases match TRBD2. Per the germline V gene, CDR1 is WNHNN and CDR2 is SYGVQD (reference sequence). CDR3 size: 16 residues. The ends lost 0 bases at V and 9 bases at J; junction bases unmatched: 5.

The chain is built from TRBV30 and TRBJ1-2; no clear D gene. This CDR3 spans 14 amino acids. V was cut by 3 bases and J by 4 bases, with 15 bases left in between. CDR1 and CDR2 (germline): GTSNPN, SVGIG (reference sequence). CDR3 sequence reads: CAWSQSGISYGYTF. The CDR3 DNA sequence: TGTGCCTGGAGCCAAAGCGGTATCTCCTATGGCTACACCTTC.

The V and J genes are TRBV19 and TRBJ2-7; 10 bases fit TRBD2. Germline V gene lookup returns CDR1 LNHDA and CDR2 SQIVND (reference sequence). The CDR3 length is 15 residues. Trimming removed 4 bases from V and 2 bases from J; junction bases left unmatched: 5. This CDR3 reads CASSTLTSGAYEQYF. CDR3 sequence (DNA): TGTGCCAGTAGTACGCTCACTAGCGGGGCCTACGAGCAGTACTTC. The complete variable domain, with remaining parts taken from reference TRBV19 and TRBJ2-7, reads DGGITQSPKYLFRKEGQNVTLSCEQNLNHDAMYWYRQDPGQGLRLIYYSQIVNDFQKGDIAEGYSVSREKKESFPLTVTSAQKNPTAFYLCASSTLTSGAYEQYFGPGTRLTVT.

The CDR3: CAISADRASGYTF. CDR3 bases: TGTGCCATCAGTGCTGACAGGGCCAGTGGCTACACCTTC. The chain couples TRBV10-3 to TRBJ1-2; 7 bases line up with TRBD1. The CDR3 is made up of 13 amino acids. Germline lookup yields CDR1 ENHRY and CDR2 SYGVKD. J lost 7 bases, V lost 4 bases, and 6 bases had no gene match.

This clone has just a few counts. The chain couples TRBV27 to TRBJ1-1; D is perhaps TRBD1 (6 bases). The germline V gene encodes CDR1 MNHEY and CDR2 SMNVEV (reference sequence). CDR3 length equals 14 residues. The ends were cut back, 2 bases at V and 4 bases at J, with 11 bases in the middle. CDR3: CASSLRRGTTEAFF. CDR3 in DNA: TGTGCCAGCAGTTTAAGGAGGGGGACCACTGAAGCTTTCTTT.

The V and J genes are TRBV4-3 and TRBJ1-1; TRBD1 is a possible D gene (5 bases). This CDR3 has 17 residues. With 0 bases removed from V and 2 bases from J, the gap between germline ends came to 16 bases. Germline CDR1 reads LGHNA; CDR2 reads YSLEER. The CDR3 protein is CASSQDLGGVKNTEAFF. In DNA, the CDR3 is TGCGCCAGCAGCCAAGATCTTGGAGGGGTGAAAAACACTGAAGCTTTCTTT.

V and J are TRBV6-5 and TRBJ1-1; 10 nucleotides match TRBD1. V lost 3 bases and J lost 6; bases outside the gene matches: 1. Germline CDR1 is MNHEY and CDR2 is SVGAGI. The CDR3 is 13 amino acids. CDR3 residues: CASSYGQGAEAFF. The CDR3 coding sequence is TGTGCCAGCAGTTATGGACAGGGGGCTGAAGCTTTCTTT.

The chain uses TRBV10-3 and TRBJ1-1, with TRBD1 as a possible D gene (5 bases). This CDR3 contains 15 residues. V was pared by 3 bases and J by 1 base, with 12 bases between. Germline loops: CDR1 ENHRY, CDR2 SYGVKD. The CDR3: CAISDQGWGNTEAFF. The CDR3 DNA is TGTGCCATCAGTGATCAGGGCTGGGGGAACACTGAAGCTTTCTTT.

This clone was seen a single time. This sequence joins TRBV2 and TRBJ2-3, with D hard to call. The CDR3 runs to 13 residues. V lost 1 base and J lost 2, with 4 bases in between. Germline V gene data show CDR1 as SNHLY and CDR2 as FYNNEI. CDR3 DNA: TGTGCCAGCAGTGAAGAAGTCACAGATACGCAGTATTTT. This translates into CASSEEVTDTQYF.

V gene TRBV9 combines with J gene TRBJ2-7; 9 bases are shared with TRBD1. V dropped 3 bases and J dropped 2; count of bases not matched to a gene: 3. This CDR3 is 14 amino acids long. CDR1 SGDLS and CDR2 YYNGEE come from the germline V gene. The CDR3 spells CASSAGQGTYEQYF. CDR3 coding DNA: TGTGCCAGCAGCGCGGGACAGGGAACCTACGAGCAGTACTTC.

The chain employs TRBV19 and TRBJ1-1, with 7 bases fitting TRBD1. Trimming at V came to 5 bases and at J to 6 bases, leaving 6 bases not matched to a gene. Germline CDR1 is LNHDA and CDR2 is SQIVND (reference sequence). The CDR3 covers 13 residues. This CDR3 reads CASSGDSPSEAFF. As DNA, the CDR3 is TGTGCCAGTAGTGGGGACAGCCCCTCTGAAGCTTTCTTT.

The chain has TRBV2 and TRBJ2-7, with D perhaps TRBD2 (6 bases). CDR3 length: 15 residues. Per the germline V gene, CDR1 is SNHLY and CDR2 is FYNNEI. Trimming pared 7 bases from V and 7 bases from J, leaving 23 bases between. CDR3 loop: CASTGRDSSGREQYF. Here the CDR3 DNA reads TGTGCCAGCACCGGAAGGGACTCTTCTGGTCGGGAGCAGTACTTC.

The V and J genes are TRBV7-8 and TRBJ1-1; tentatively, D is TRBD1 (6 bases). V was trimmed by 2 bases and J by 4 bases, leaving 11 bases between them. The CDR3 runs to 14 residues. Germline V gives CDR1 SGHVS, CDR2 FQNEAQ. The CDR3 DNA sequence: TGTGCCAGCAGCTTAACAGGGTTTGGCACTGAAGCTTTCTTT. Translated, it gives CASSLTGFGTEAFF.

The rearrangement links TRBV30 to TRBJ1-5, with D possibly being TRBD1 (6 bases). The length of the CDR3 is 16 residues. V shed 1 base and J shed 0 bases, with 13 bases lying between them. CDR1 and CDR2 (germline): GTSNPN, SVGIG (reference sequence). The CDR3 protein is CAWSARGLNSNQPQHF. CDR3 coding DNA: TGTGCCTGGAGTGCCAGGGGACTAAATAGCAATCAGCCCCAGCATTTT.

CDR3 nucleotides: TGTGCCAGCAGTTTATTGGGCGGTATGAACACTGAAGCTTTCTTT. Residues: CASSLLGGMNTEAFF. The chain recombines TRBV27 with TRBJ1-1; D ambiguous. V lost 1 base to trimming and J lost 0 bases, with 9 bases between them. The CDR3 has 15 residues. Per germline, CDR1 MNHEY and CDR2 SMNVEV (reference sequence).

The chain links TRBV7-2 to TRBJ1-2; D not resolved. Germline V gene sequence: CDR1 SGHTA, CDR2 FQGNSA. This CDR3 contains 17 residues. V dropped 1 base and J dropped 1 base, with 16 bases sitting between them. CDR3 in DNA: TGTGCCAGCAGCTTAGTGGCACCAGGAGAGGTTAACTATGGCTACACCTTC. It specifies CASSLVAPGEVNYGYTF.